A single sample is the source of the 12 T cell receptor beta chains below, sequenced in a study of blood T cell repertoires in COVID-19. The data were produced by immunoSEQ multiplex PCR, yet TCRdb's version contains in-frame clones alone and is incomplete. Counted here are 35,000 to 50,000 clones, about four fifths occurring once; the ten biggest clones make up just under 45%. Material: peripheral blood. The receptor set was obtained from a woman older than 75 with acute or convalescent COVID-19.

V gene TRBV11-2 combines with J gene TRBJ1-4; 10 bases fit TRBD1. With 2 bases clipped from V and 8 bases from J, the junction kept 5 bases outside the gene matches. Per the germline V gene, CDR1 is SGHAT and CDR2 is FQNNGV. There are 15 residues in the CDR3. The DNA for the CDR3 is TGTGCCAGCAGCTTATTAGGGACAGGGGAAGAAAAACTGTTTTTT. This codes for CASSLLGTGEEKLFF.

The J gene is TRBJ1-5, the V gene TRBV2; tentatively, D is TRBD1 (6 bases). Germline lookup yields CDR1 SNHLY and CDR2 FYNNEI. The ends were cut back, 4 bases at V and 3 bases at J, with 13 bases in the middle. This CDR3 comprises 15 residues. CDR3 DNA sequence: TGTGCCAGCAGTGGGGAGACAGGAGTCAATCAGCCCCAGCATTTT. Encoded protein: CASSGETGVNQPQHF.

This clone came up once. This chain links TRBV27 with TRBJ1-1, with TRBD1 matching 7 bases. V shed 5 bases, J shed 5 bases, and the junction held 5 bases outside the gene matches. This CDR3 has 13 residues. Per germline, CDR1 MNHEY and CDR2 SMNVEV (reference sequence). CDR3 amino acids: CASSGYRGTEAFF. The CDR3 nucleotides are TGTGCCAGCAGTGGGTACAGGGGAACTGAAGCTTTCTTT.

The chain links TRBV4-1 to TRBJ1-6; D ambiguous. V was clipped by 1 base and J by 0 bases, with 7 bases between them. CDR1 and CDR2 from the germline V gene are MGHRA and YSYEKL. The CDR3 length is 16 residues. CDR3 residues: CASSQASASYNSPLHF. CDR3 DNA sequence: TGCGCCAGCAGCCAAGCCAGCGCCTCCTATAATTCACCCCTCCACTTT.

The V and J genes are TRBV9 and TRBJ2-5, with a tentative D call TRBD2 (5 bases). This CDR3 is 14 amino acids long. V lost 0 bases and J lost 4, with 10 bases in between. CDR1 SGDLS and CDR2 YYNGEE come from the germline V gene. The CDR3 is CASSVGLALETQYF. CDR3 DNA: TGTGCCAGCAGCGTAGGGTTAGCGCTAGAGACCCAGTACTTC.

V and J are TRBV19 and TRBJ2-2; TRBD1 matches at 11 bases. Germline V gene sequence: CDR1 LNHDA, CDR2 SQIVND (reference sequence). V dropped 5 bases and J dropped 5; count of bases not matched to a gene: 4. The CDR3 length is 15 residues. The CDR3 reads CASSPGQGATGELFF. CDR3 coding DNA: TGTGCCAGTAGTCCAGGACAGGGGGCGACCGGGGAGCTGTTTTTT.

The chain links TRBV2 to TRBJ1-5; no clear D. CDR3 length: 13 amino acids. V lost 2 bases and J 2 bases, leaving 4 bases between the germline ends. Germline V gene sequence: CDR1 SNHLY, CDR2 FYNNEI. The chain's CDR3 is CASSEQGNQPQHF. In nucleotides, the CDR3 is TGTGCCAGCAGTGAACAGGGCAATCAGCCCCAGCATTTT.

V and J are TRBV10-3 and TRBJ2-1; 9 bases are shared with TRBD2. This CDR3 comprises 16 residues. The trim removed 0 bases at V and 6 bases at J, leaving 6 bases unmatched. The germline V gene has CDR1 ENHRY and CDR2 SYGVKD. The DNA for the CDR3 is TGTGCCATCAGTGAGTCAAGGGGACTAGCAAGCAATGAGCAGTTCTTC. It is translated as CAISESRGLASNEQFF.

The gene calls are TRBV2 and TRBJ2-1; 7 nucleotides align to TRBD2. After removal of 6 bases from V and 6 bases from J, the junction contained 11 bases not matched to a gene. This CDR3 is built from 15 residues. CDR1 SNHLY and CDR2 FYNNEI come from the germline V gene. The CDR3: CASRRGSGGSNEQFF. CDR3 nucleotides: TGTGCCAGCAGGCGGGGGAGTGGCGGGAGCAATGAGCAGTTCTTC.

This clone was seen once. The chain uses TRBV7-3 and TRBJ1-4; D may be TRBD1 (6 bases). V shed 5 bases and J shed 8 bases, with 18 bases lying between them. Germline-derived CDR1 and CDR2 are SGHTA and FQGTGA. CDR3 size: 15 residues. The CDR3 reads CASSPSGHPEEKLFF. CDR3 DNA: TGTGCCAGCAGCCCGTCGGGACATCCCGAAGAAAAACTGTTTTTT.

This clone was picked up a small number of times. CDR3 DNA sequence: TGCAGCGTTCACGCGGGGGGACAGGGGGCAAGGGAGACCCAGTACTTC. It specifies CSVHAGGQGARETQYF. The rearrangement joins TRBV29-1 to TRBJ2-5; 12 positions match TRBD1. The CDR3 contains 16 residues. From germline, CDR1 is SQVTM and CDR2 ANQGSEA. Losses at the gene ends were 5 bases for V and 5 bases for J; bases not matched to a gene: 12.

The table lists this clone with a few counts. The DNA of the CDR3 is TGTGCCAGCAGCTCCGTAAGCGGGCCAGATACGCAGTATTTT. Protein sequence: CASSSVSGPDTQYF. This chain links TRBV7-8 with TRBJ2-3; D possibly corresponds to TRBD2 (6 bases). Trimming left V 4 bases short and J 4 bases short, with 12 bases between. The CDR3 is 14 amino acids. The germline V gene encodes CDR1 SGHVS and CDR2 FQNEAQ.